The clone carrying this TCR beta chain showed up many times. This CDR3 spans 13 amino acids. V lost 0 bases to trimming and J lost 8 bases, with 10 bases between them. The V gene's germline CDR1 is KGHSH and CDR2 LQKENI. Absent ophthalmopathy progression within 18 months defined stable Graves' hyperthyroidism. The data were obtained in a study of T cells in Graves' hyperthyroidism and ophthalmopathy. Template material for amplifying TCR beta CDR3 regions consisted of RNA transcripts. The primer set for the first-round RT-PCR of the TCR CDR3 was HTBI. TCRdb reprocessed the multiplex PCR reads via MiXCR and lists one record per CDR3 protein. The sample lists some 560,000 distinct CDR3 sequences; roughly 14% were seen once.

This sequence originates from a woman aged 30 to 39 with Graves' hyperthyroidism. The chain links TRBV18 to TRBJ1-1, with D unclear. Input material: blood. The DNA for the CDR3 is TGTGCCAGCTCACCACCGGACCTTTTAGAAGCTTTCTTT. This encodes CASSPPDLLEAFF.